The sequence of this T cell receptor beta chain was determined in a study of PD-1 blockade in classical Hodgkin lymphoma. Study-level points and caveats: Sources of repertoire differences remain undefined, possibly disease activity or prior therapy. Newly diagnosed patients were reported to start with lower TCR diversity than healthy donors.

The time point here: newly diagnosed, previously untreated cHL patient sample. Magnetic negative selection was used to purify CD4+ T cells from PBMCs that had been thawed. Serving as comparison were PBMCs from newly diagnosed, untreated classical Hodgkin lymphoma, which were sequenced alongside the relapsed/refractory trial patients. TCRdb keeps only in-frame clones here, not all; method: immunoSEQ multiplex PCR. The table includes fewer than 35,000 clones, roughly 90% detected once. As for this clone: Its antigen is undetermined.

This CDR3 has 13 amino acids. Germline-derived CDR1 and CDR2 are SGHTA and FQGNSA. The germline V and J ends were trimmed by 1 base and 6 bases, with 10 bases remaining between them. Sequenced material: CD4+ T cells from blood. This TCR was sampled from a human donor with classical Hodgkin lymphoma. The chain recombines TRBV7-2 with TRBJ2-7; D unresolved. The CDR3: CASSLDGAREQYF. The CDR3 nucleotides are TGTGCCAGCAGCTTAGATGGTGCCCGCGAGCAGTACTTC. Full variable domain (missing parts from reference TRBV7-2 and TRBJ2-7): GAGVSQSPSNKVTEKGKDVELRCDPISGHTALYWYRQSLGQGLEFLIYFQGNSAPDKSGLPSDRFSAERTGGSVSTLTIQRTQQEDSAVYLCASSLDGAREQYFGPGTRLTVT.